The present T cell receptor beta chain was sequenced within a study of blood T cell repertoires in COVID-19. Study context: Whether acute or convalescent, the COVID-19 samples came from the United States, Italy and Spain.

Data came from immunoSEQ multiplex PCR; TCRdb stores just in-frame clones and leaves some out. The sample yields 85,000 to 130,000 clones, 76% seen once. This CDR3 contains 13 residues. In germline, CDR1 is LNHDA, CDR2 SQIVND (reference sequence). V shed 1 base and J shed 4 bases, with 7 bases lying between them. The chain links TRBV19 to TRBJ1-2; D call uncertain. This receptor was obtained from a man older than 75 with COVID-19, enrolled during active disease. Sample: peripheral blood. The CDR3 sequence: CASSIAVSYGYTF. CDR3 DNA: TGTGCCAGTAGTATAGCGGTTTCCTATGGCTACACCTTC.